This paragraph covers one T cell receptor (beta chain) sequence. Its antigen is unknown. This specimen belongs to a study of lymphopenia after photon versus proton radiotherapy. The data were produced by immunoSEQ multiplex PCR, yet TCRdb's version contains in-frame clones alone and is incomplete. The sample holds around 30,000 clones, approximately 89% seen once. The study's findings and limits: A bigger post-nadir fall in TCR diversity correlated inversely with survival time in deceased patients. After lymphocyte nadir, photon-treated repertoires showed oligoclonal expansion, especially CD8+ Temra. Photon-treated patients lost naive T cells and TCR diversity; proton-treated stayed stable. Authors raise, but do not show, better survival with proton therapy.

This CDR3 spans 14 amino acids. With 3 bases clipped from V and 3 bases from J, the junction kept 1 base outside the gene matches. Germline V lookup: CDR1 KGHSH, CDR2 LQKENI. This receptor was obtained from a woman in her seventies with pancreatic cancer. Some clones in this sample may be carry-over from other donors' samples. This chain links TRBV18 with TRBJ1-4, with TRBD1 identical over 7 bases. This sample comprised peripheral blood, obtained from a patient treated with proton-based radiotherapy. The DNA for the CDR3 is TGTGCCAGCTCACCGGGACAGTCTAATGAAAAACTGTTTTTT. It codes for CASSPGQSNEKLFF.